Listed below are T cell receptor beta chains from one sample, sequenced in a study of shared clonotypes between healthy human individuals. The method was immunoSEQ multiplex PCR; TCRdb's version includes in-frame clones alone and lacks a portion of them. Of fewer than 1.4 million clones in the sample, approximately 78% were seen once. The material sequenced was memory CD4+ T cells from PBMCs. The receptor set was obtained from a man aged 18 to 29 in good health. Some clones in this sample may be carry-over from other donors' samples. Each CDR3 is given with its conserved first and last residue.

v_call	j_call	cdr3_length	cdr3_aa
TRBV7-8	TRBJ2-1	13	CASSLNAYNEQFF
TRBV5-6	TRBJ2-6	18	CASSLEVGARAGANVLTF
TRBV27	TRBJ1-1	13	CASSLSTSTEAFF
TRBV7-2	TRBJ2-3	14	CASSQGLAERRQYF
TRBV9	TRBJ2-5	15	CASSFSARDEETQYF
TRBV2	TRBJ2-2	15	CASSPTFTRTGELFF
TRBV4-2	TRBJ2-5	16	CASSPGTTSGAETQYF
TRBV6-1	TRBJ2-7	13	CASSEGGTYEQYF
TRBV7-9	TRBJ1-2	14	CASSLLGRVGGYTF
TRBV19	TRBJ1-2	15	CASSLTGGYGYGYTF
TRBV9	TRBJ2-2	13	CASSVGGTGELFF
TRBV2	TRBJ2-7	14	CASSYTVTSYEQYF
TRBV15	TRBJ2-6	16	CATQPRGAFGANVLTF
TRBV30	TRBJ1-5	17	CAWSAPGLSYSNQPQHF
TRBV28	TRBJ2-7	15	CASSLYSGRTYEQYF
TRBV4-2	TRBJ2-3	18	CASSRNPRLAEPADTQYF
TRBV4-1	TRBJ1-4	13	CASSQVVNEKLFF
TRBV6-5	TRBJ2-2	13	CASSYGTAGELFF
TRBV6-1	TRBJ2-3	15	CASRAGTSDTDTQYF
TRBV28	TRBJ1-1	11	CESRENTEAFF
TRBV18	TRBJ1-1	13	CASSGQANGEAFF
TRBV29-1	TRBJ2-5	13	CSVESPFRETQYF
TRBV5-6	TRBJ1-1	15	CASSFTGVGNTEAFF
TRBV27	TRBJ2-5	14	CASSPAGGQETQYF
TRBV5-1	TRBJ2-2	16	CASSLGYYANTGELFF
TRBV6-5	TRBJ1-2	13	CASRRGGNYGYTF
TRBV7-8	TRBJ2-2	15	CASSTREVKTGELFF
TRBV18	TRBJ1-6	14	CASSTSTVASPLHF
TRBV7-2	TRBJ2-2	14	CASRRDRATGELFF
TRBV11-3	TRBJ2-2	14	CASSRDRNTGELFF
TRBV28	TRBJ2-5	16	CASSLGQGLSGETQYF
TRBV6-5	TRBJ2-1	14	CASSVAGSYNEQFF
TRBV11-3	TRBJ1-1	13	CASSLERSTEAFF
TRBV7-8	TRBJ2-6	17	CASSSLATGIGANVLTF
TRBV9	TRBJ2-2	14	CASSVQGEPGELFF
TRBV4-3	TRBJ1-1	14	CASSQEIGGTEAFF
TRBV29-1	TRBJ2-1	13	CSVFAGGFNEQFF
TRBV29-1	TRBJ2-3	15	CSGHSGGGRIDTQYF
TRBV2	TRBJ2-2	15	CASRGLAGAAGELFF
TRBV6-4	TRBJ1-5	12	CARPQGRDAQHF
TRBV5-6	TRBJ2-1	16	CASSLESGSGIDEQFF
TRBV25-1	TRBJ2-2	11	CASSEVGELFF
TRBV19	TRBJ1-1	15	CASSFARQGRFEAFF
TRBV6-5	TRBJ2-6	15	CASSSHTLGANVLTF
TRBV28	TRBJ2-2	12	CASSLRAGELFF
TRBV30	TRBJ2-5	17	CAWSVFGGASVRETQYF
TRBV7-9	TRBJ1-2	14	CASSLATDNYGYTF
TRBV4-2	TRBJ2-2	15	CASSPGAGNTGELFF
TRBV28	TRBJ1-2	16	CASSPPGGRSNYGYTF
TRBV7-9	TRBJ2-2	16	CASRGDRGLNTGELFF
TRBV6-5	TRBJ2-5	14	CASSTHGLGETQYF
TRBV7-9	TRBJ2-7	18	CASSGTAGLAGRNYEQYF
TRBV5-4	TRBJ2-5	18	CASSSTSGRAPHQETQYF
TRBV7-6	TRBJ1-4	15	CASSFGAGGNEKLFF